These 24 T cell receptor beta chains came from one sample sequenced in a study of a mutant IDH1 vaccine in newly diagnosed glioma. No antigen is known for these receptors. Clones were read by immunoSEQ multiplex PCR, and TCRdb kept only the in-frame ones, dropping some. The sample includes 25,000 to 30,000 clones, roughly four fifths of them seen just once. The time point was: week 23, last vaccination. Vaccination comprised doses that each held 300 ug of mutant IDH1 20-mer peptide, plus topical imiquimod. Sequenced here: PBMCs, sampled from a glioma patient whose treatment included an IDH1 peptide vaccine. The receptors stem from a woman under 40 with glioma.

This clone was found a few times. The same CDR3 also results from other DNA sequences found in this sample. The chain joins TRBV5-1 to TRBJ1-1; no firm D call. The CDR3 consists of 11 residues. The germline CDR1 and CDR2 sequences are SGHRS and YFSETQ. V lost 6 bases and J lost 2, with 5 bases in between. The CDR3 DNA sequence: TGCGCCAGCATATCAAACACTGAAGCTTTCTTT. It yields the protein CASISNTEAFF.

This clone is labeled large (0.1 to 1%). J is TRBJ1-1 and V is TRBV5-4; the D is unclear. Germline V CDR1 and CDR2: SGHNT, YYREEE (reference sequence). Trimming pared 0 bases from V and 10 bases from J, leaving 16 bases between. The CDR3 sequence is 14 residues long. The CDR3 sequence is CASSLALDPSGAFF. The CDR3 DNA reads TGTGCCAGCAGCTTGGCCTTGGACCCAAGCGGAGCTTTCTTT.

The rearrangement joins TRBV7-9 to TRBJ2-1; 11 nucleotides line up with TRBD2. CDR1 and CDR2 (germline): SEHNR, FQNEAQ (reference sequence). The CDR3 loop spans 17 amino acids. With V trimmed by 5 bases and J by 0 bases, 6 bases remained unmatched. CDR3 region: CASSLQTSGASYNEQFF. The CDR3 nucleotides read TGTGCCAGCAGCCTCCAGACTAGCGGGGCCTCCTACAATGAGCAGTTCTTC. Variable domain in full (rest from reference TRBV7-9 and TRBJ2-1): DTGVSQNPRHKITKRGQNVTFRCDPISEHNRLYWYRQTLGQGPEFLTYFQNEAQLEKSRLLSDRFSAERPKGSFSTLEIQRTEQGDSAMYLCASSLQTSGASYNEQFFGPGTRLTVL.

The V gene is TRBV7-6, the J gene TRBJ2-5; TRBD1 agrees at 9 bases. CDR1 is SGHVS and CDR2 is FNYEAQ in the germline V gene. The CDR3 loop spans 15 amino acids. V lost 8 bases to trimming and J lost 5 bases; unmatched junction nucleotides: 12. The CDR3 DNA reads as TGTGCCAGCGTTTTCTCCGGGACAGGGAGGGAGACCCAGTACTTC. Its protein product is CASVFSGTGRETQYF.

V is TRBV19 and J is TRBJ2-7; D remains ambiguous. V lost 2 bases and J lost 4, with 12 bases in between. Germline V lookup: CDR1 LNHDA, CDR2 SQIVND (reference sequence). This CDR3 comprises 14 residues. The CDR3 reads CASSISRGEYEQYF. CDR3 coding DNA: TGTGCCAGTAGTATATCTCGAGGCGAGTACGAGCAGTACTTC.

The J gene is TRBJ1-2, the V gene TRBV15; D is possibly TRBD1 (5 bases). Trimming shortened V by 4 bases and J by 3 bases, and 15 bases separated the two germline ends. Germline V lookup: CDR1 LNHNV, CDR2 YYDKDF (reference sequence). The CDR3 runs to 15 residues. CDR3 coding DNA: TGTGCCACCAGCAACCCCCGGGACGGCGACTATGGCTACACCTTC. This codes for CATSNPRDGDYGYTF.

This chain connects TRBV12-1 to TRBJ1-1; TRBD1, as called in the table, went unchecked against the DNA. TRBV12-1 is recorded as a pseudogene. The CDR3 covers 16 residues. In nucleotides, the CDR3 is TGTGCCAGCAGCTGGGCCCGGACAGGAATGAACACTGAAGCTTTCTTT. Encoded protein: CASSWARTGMNTEAFF.

The DNA for the CDR3 is TGTGCCAGCAGCTTAGGAGCTCGGGGGGCCAACGTCCTGACTTTC. It translates to CASSLGARGANVLTF. V and J are TRBV11-2 and TRBJ2-6, with no clear D. This CDR3 has 15 amino acids. V was shortened by 1 base and J by 4 bases, with 8 bases between the two germline ends. Per the germline V gene, CDR1 is SGHAT and CDR2 is FQNNGV.

This clone was seen a handful of times. The V gene is TRBV19, the J gene TRBJ1-6; a possible D gene is TRBD1 (6 bases). Germline V gene sequence: CDR1 LNHDA, CDR2 SQIVND (reference sequence). The V end lost 7 bases, the J end lost 6 bases, and 13 bases lay between the germline ends. The CDR3 totals 14 residues. CDR3 sequence reads: CASKVGTINSPLHF. The CDR3 DNA reads as TGTGCCAGTAAAGTCGGGACAATTAATTCACCCCTCCACTTT. The variable domain in full, with the rest retrieved from reference TRBV19 and TRBJ1-6, is DGGITQSPKYLFRKEGQNVTLSCEQNLNHDAMYWYRQDPGQGLRLIYYSQIVNDFQKGDIAEGYSVSREKKESFPLTVTSAQKNPTAFYLCASKVGTINSPLHFGNGTRLTVT.

V gene TRBV7-2 combines with J gene TRBJ1-2; D perhaps matches TRBD1 (6 bases). CDR1 SGHTA and CDR2 FQGNSA come from the germline V gene. This CDR3 region has 14 residues. V lost 0 bases, J lost 9 bases, and 14 bases lay in between. The CDR3: CASSLAGGTLRYTF. The CDR3 DNA is TGTGCCAGCAGCTTAGCCGGGGGGACACTTCGCTACACCTTC.

The chain has TRBV10-3 and TRBJ2-2, with 12 bases identical to TRBD2. V dropped 6 bases and J dropped 4; count of bases not matched to a gene: 9. The CDR3 has 17 amino acids. Germline lookup yields CDR1 ENHRY and CDR2 SYGVKD. DNA of the CDR3: TGTGCCATCAGACCGACTAGCGGGGGAGTAGGCACCGGGGAGCTGTTTTTT. It is translated as CAIRPTSGGVGTGELFF.

The chain combines TRBV4-3 with TRBJ1-2; no definite D call. This CDR3 contains 14 residues. The germline CDR1 and CDR2 sequences are LGHNA and YSLEER. V lost 3 bases and J lost 4, with 12 bases in between. The CDR3 region has the DNA TGCGCCAGCAGCCAGACCCAGGCCTTCTATGGCTACACCTTC. Protein product: CASSQTQAFYGYTF.

This clone has just a few counts. The chain joins TRBV30 to TRBJ1-1; D gene unclear. The CDR3 extends over 12 amino acids. V was clipped by 0 bases and J by 3 bases, with 5 bases between them. CDR1 and CDR2 (germline): GTSNPN, SVGIG (reference sequence). Here the CDR3 reads CAWSVQYTEAFF. DNA for the CDR3: TGTGCCTGGAGTGTACAGTACACTGAAGCTTTCTTT. Supplemented by reference TRBV30 and TRBJ1-1, the full variable domain reads SQTIHQWPATLVQPVGSPLSLECTVEGTSNPNLYWYRQAAGRGLQLLFYSVGIGQISSEVPQNLSASRPQDRQFILSSKKLLLSDSGFYLCAWSVQYTEAFFGQGTRLTVV.

The chain recombines TRBV5-1 with TRBJ1-3; D is unclear. V was pared by 4 bases and J by 0 bases, with 8 bases between. Germline CDR1 reads SGHRS; CDR2 reads YFSETQ. The CDR3 extends over 14 amino acids. This CDR3 reads CASSGGSSGNTIYF. The CDR3 nucleotides are TGCGCCAGCAGCGGCGGGAGCTCTGGAAACACCATATATTTT. Full variable domain (rest looked up from reference TRBV5-1 and TRBJ1-3): KAGVTQTPRYLIKTRGQQVTLSCSPISGHRSVSWYQQTPGQGLQFLFEYFSETQRNKGNFPGRFSGRQFSNSRSEMNVSTLELGDSALYLCASSGGSSGNTIYFGEGSWLTVV.

This clone was observed once. The chain employs TRBV19 and TRBJ1-2; D is ambiguous. With 7 bases removed from V and 1 base from J, the gap between germline ends came to 10 bases. In germline, CDR1 is LNHDA, CDR2 SQIVND (reference sequence). This CDR3 contains 13 residues. The chain's CDR3 is CASTMGVNYGYTF. The CDR3 coding sequence is TGTGCCAGTACCATGGGAGTTAACTATGGCTACACCTTC.

The chain combines TRBV5-1 with TRBJ1-1, with 8 bases fitting TRBD1. Trimming at V came to 0 bases and at J to 3 bases, leaving 7 bases not matched to a gene. CDR1 is SGHRS and CDR2 is YFSETQ in the germline V gene. This CDR3 has 16 amino acids. The CDR3 reads CASSLAPGQGYTEAFF. CDR3 nucleotides: TGCGCCAGCAGCTTGGCCCCAGGACAGGGCTACACTGAAGCTTTCTTT.

This sequence joins TRBV25-1 and TRBJ2-7; D remains ambiguous. The V end lost 1 base, the J end lost 6 bases, and 7 bases lay between the germline ends. This CDR3 is 12 amino acids long. The V gene's germline CDR1 is MGHDK and CDR2 SYGVNS. The CDR3 bases are TGTGCCAGCAGTGAATTCTCCCGCGAGCAGTACTTC. Residues: CASSEFSREQYF.

This clone was found once. The rearrangement uses TRBV20-1 and TRBJ1-2; unclear D gene. Trimming removed 3 bases at V and 8 bases at J, with 10 bases between. Germline V lookup: CDR1 DFQATT, CDR2 SNEGSKA (reference sequence). The CDR3 covers 11 residues. CDR3 nucleotides: TGCAGTGCTAGTACCCTGGGAGGCTACACCTTC. Residues: CSASTLGGYTF.

The chain recombines TRBV12-5 with TRBJ1-5, with D uncertain. The CDR3 length is 14 residues. V shed 4 bases and J shed 2 bases, with 9 bases lying between them. The germline V gene encodes CDR1 LGHNT and CDR2 FRNRAP. CDR3 coding DNA: TGTGCTAGTGGTTGGGGTGGGGGCAATCAGCCCCAGCATTTT. This sequence encodes CASGWGGGNQPQHF.

This chain joins TRBV9 and TRBJ1-1; 10 positions agree with TRBD1. This CDR3 has 16 amino acids. V trimming: 0 bases; J trimming: 3 bases; junction bases outside the gene matches: 5. CDR1 and CDR2 from the germline V gene are SGDLS and YYNGEE. The CDR3 is CASSVGTGGGYTEAFF. The CDR3 DNA is TGTGCCAGCAGCGTAGGGACAGGGGGAGGGTACACTGAAGCTTTCTTT.

The chain carries TRBV4-1 and TRBJ1-4; 7 positions match TRBD1. The trim removed 4 bases at V and 8 bases at J, leaving 7 bases unmatched. The CDR3 runs 14 residues. CDR1 is MGHRA and CDR2 is YSYEKL in the germline V gene. The CDR3 protein is CASSPTGDGEKLFF. DNA of the CDR3: TGCGCCAGCAGCCCAACAGGGGATGGGGAAAAACTGTTTTTT.

The rearrangement links TRBV4-2 to TRBJ1-2; D is unresolved. Germline assignment: CDR1 LGHNA and CDR2 YNFKEQ. CDR3 size: 14 residues. V dropped 0 bases and J dropped 3 bases, with 8 bases sitting between them. CDR3 sequence: CASSQDRGYYGYTF. The CDR3 coding sequence is TGTGCCAGCAGCCAAGATAGAGGGTACTATGGCTACACCTTC.

V and J are TRBV5-1 and TRBJ2-3; 8 nucleotides align to TRBD1. Germline V gene sequence: CDR1 SGHRS, CDR2 YFSETQ. The J segment lost 5 bases and the V segment lost 0 bases, leaving 2 bases of the junction unmatched. The CDR3 has 14 residues. The CDR3 DNA follows: TGCGCCAGCAGCTTGGACAGGGGGGAAGATACGCAGTATTTT. Translating it yields CASSLDRGEDTQYF.

This chain links TRBV7-2 with TRBJ2-1; perhaps D is TRBD1 or TRBD2 (5 bases each). With 2 bases removed from V and 7 bases from J, the gap between germline ends came to 12 bases. Germline V gene data show CDR1 as SGHTA and CDR2 as FQGNSA. The CDR3 is 14 amino acids. CDR3 region: CASSLYGGWNEQFF. The CDR3 region has the DNA TGTGCCAGCAGCTTATATGGGGGATGGAATGAGCAGTTCTTC. The full variable domain, completed using reference TRBV7-2 and TRBJ2-1, is GAGVSQSPSNKVTEKGKDVELRCDPISGHTALYWYRQSLGQGLEFLIYFQGNSAPDKSGLPSDRFSAERTGGSVSTLTIQRTQQEDSAVYLCASSLYGGWNEQFFGPGTRLTVL.